These 28 T cell receptor beta chains share one sample of origin, sequenced in a study of beta chain features in type 1 diabetes. The study reverse transcribed the entire isolated RNA, so it sequenced expressed TCRB transcripts. TCRdb's copy holds only in-frame clones and misses some; the assay was immunoSEQ multiplex PCR. Of fewer than 250,000 clones in the sample, over 12% were seen once. The sample consisted of naive CD4+ T cells from blood. The receptors shown here come from a woman aged 40 to 49 in good health.

This clone has only a few counts. The chain links TRBV10-3 to TRBJ1-1; D is possibly TRBD1 (6 bases). CDR3 length equals 14 residues. CDR1 is ENHRY and CDR2 is SYGVKD in the germline V gene. Trimming cost V 2 bases and J 5 bases, with 12 bases left between them. The CDR3 loop is CAISERGAETEAFF. The DNA for the CDR3 is TGTGCCATCAGTGAGCGGGGGGCAGAAACTGAAGCTTTCTTT.

The CDR3 sequence is CATSIRQWVADTQYF. The CDR3 region has the DNA TGTGCCACCAGCATTAGACAGTGGGTGGCAGATACGCAGTATTTT. The chain combines TRBV15 with TRBJ2-3; possibly TRBD1 for D (5 bases). Germline V gene lookup returns CDR1 LNHNV and CDR2 YYDKDF (reference sequence). V gave up 4 bases and J gave up 4 bases, with 15 bases separating them. CDR3 length equals 15 residues.

The rearrangement uses TRBV9 and TRBJ1-5, with unresolved D. This CDR3 region has 15 residues. Germline loops: CDR1 SGDLS, CDR2 YYNGEE. The ends were cut back, 3 bases at V and 7 bases at J, with 17 bases in the middle. The CDR3, as DNA: TGTGCCAGCAGCGCTGATTCAAGGGAGGGCCAGCCCCAGCATTTT. Translated: CASSADSREGQPQHF.

This clone has more than one count but fewer than ten. The CDR3 nucleotides are TGTGCCAGCAGCTTACCTGGACAGAAAGCTTTCTTT. Translation gives CASSLPGQKAFF. The chain has TRBV7-2 and TRBJ1-1; possible D gene TRBD1, 6 bases. Per the germline V gene, CDR1 is SGHTA and CDR2 is FQGNSA. Trimming shortened V by 2 bases and J by 9 bases, and 10 bases separated the two germline ends. CDR3 length: 12 residues.

This clone was seen only a few times. This chain connects TRBV15 to TRBJ2-3; no definite D call. The CDR3 is 13 amino acids. Germline V gives CDR1 LNHNV, CDR2 YYDKDF (reference sequence). Trimming left V 0 bases short and J 8 bases short, with 9 bases between. The CDR3 region has the DNA TGTGCCACCAGCAGAGATCCTGTTCCTACGCAGTATTTT. This codes for CATSRDPVPTQYF.

The chain employs TRBV10-3 and TRBJ1-2; D perhaps matches TRBD1 (5 bases). CDR1 ENHRY and CDR2 SYGVKD come from the germline V gene. There are 17 residues in the CDR3. V lost 7 bases, J lost 1 base, and 22 bases lay in between. The CDR3 region has the DNA TGTGCCATCATGGCCGGACTAGGGGAGTCCGATAACTATGGCTACACCTTC. It yields the protein CAIMAGLGESDNYGYTF.

The chain employs TRBV18 and TRBJ2-1, with TRBD2 matching 14 bases. CDR3 length: 14 residues. CDR1 and CDR2 (germline): KGHSH, LQKENI. V trimming: 3 bases; J trimming: 10 bases; junction bases outside the gene matches: 2. The CDR3 DNA reads as TGTGCCAGCTCACCGACTAGCGGGGGGGCAGAGCAGTTCTTC. Translating it yields CASSPTSGGAEQFF. Combining the CDR3 with reference TRBV18 and TRBJ2-1 gives the whole variable domain NAGVMQNPRHLVRRRGQEARLRCSPMKGHSHVYWYRQLPEEGLKFMVYLQKENIIDESGMPKERFSAEFPKEGPSILRIQQVVRGDSAAYFCASSPTSGGAEQFFGPGTRLTVL.

J is TRBJ1-5 and V is TRBV11-2; 8 positions match TRBD1. Germline-derived CDR1 and CDR2 are SGHAT and FQNNGV. Trimming cost V 4 bases and J 6 bases; bases outside gene matches: 5. The CDR3 consists of 14 residues. CDR3 bases: TGTGCCAGCAGCTCGCAGGGGGCGCGTCAGCCCCAGCATTTT. Amino acids: CASSSQGARQPQHF. The entire variable domain, with the rest obtained from reference TRBV11-2 and TRBJ1-5, is as follows: EAGVAQSPRYKIIEKRQSVAFWCNPISGHATLYWYQQILGQGPKLLIQFQNNGVVDDSQLPKDRFSAERLKGVDSTLKIQPAKLEDSAVYLCASSSQGARQPQHFGDGTRLSIL.

The chain recombines TRBV5-4 with TRBJ1-5; D may be TRBD1 (5 bases). This CDR3 contains 17 residues. Germline V lookup: CDR1 SGHNT, CDR2 YYREEE (reference sequence). V shed 0 bases and J shed 4 bases, with 17 bases lying between them. The CDR3 DNA reads TGTGCCAGCAGCTTGGACGGTCTGGGGGGACCTAATCAGCCCCAGCATTTT. This sequence encodes CASSLDGLGGPNQPQHF. The full variable domain, in which reference TRBV5-4 and TRBJ1-5 provide the parts outside the CDR3, is ETGVTQSPTHLIKTRGQQVTLRCSSQSGHNTVSWYQQALGQGPQFIFQYYREEENGRGNFPPRFSGLQFPNYSSELNVNALELDDSALYLCASSLDGLGGPNQPQHFGDGTRLSIL.

The rearrangement uses TRBV28 and TRBJ1-5, with D possibly matching TRBD1 (6 bases). CDR3 length: 17 amino acids. V dropped 6 bases and J dropped 0 bases, with 18 bases sitting between them. From germline, CDR1 is MDHEN and CDR2 SYDVKM. DNA of the CDR3: TGTGCCAGCAGGTCTCCTCCGGGACACCATAGCAATCAGCCCCAGCATTTT. This encodes CASRSPPGHHSNQPQHF.

This clone was counted between two and nine times. The CDR3 loop reads CASSQEGTRAGELFF. DNA for the CDR3: TGCGCCAGCAGCCAAGAGGGGACTAGGGCCGGGGAGCTGTTTTTT. This chain links TRBV4-1 with TRBJ2-2; 8 nucleotides align to TRBD2. Losses at the gene ends were 0 bases for V and 6 bases for J; bases not matched to a gene: 3. This CDR3 has 15 amino acids. From germline, CDR1 is MGHRA and CDR2 YSYEKL.

This clone has only a few counts. The chain carries TRBV5-6 and TRBJ2-3, with 15 bases that match TRBD2. The germline V gene encodes CDR1 SGHDT and CDR2 YYEEEE. Trimming took 3 bases from V and 5 from J; bases not matched to a gene: 4. This CDR3 has 16 amino acids. CDR3 DNA sequence: TGTGCCAGCAGCTGGCGGACTAGCGGGGGGGGAGATACGCAGTATTTT. The encoded protein is CASSWRTSGGGDTQYF.

V and J are TRBV7-9 and TRBJ2-7; D perhaps matches TRBD1 (6 bases). V was cut by 1 base and J by 3 bases, with 13 bases left in between. The CDR3 extends over 15 amino acids. Per the germline V gene, CDR1 is SEHNR and CDR2 is FQNEAQ (reference sequence). CDR3 DNA: TGTGCCAGCAGCTTAGAGGCAGGGGTCGGCTACGAGCAGTACTTC. Translation: CASSLEAGVGYEQYF.

This chain uses TRBV19 with TRBJ1-2; D is unclear. The CDR3 is made up of 14 amino acids. Germline lookup yields CDR1 LNHDA and CDR2 SQIVND (reference sequence). V was clipped by 1 base and J by 1 base, with 7 bases between them. The CDR3 reads CASSIGQNNYGYTF. The CDR3 region has the DNA TGTGCCAGTAGTATAGGCCAGAATAACTATGGCTACACCTTC.

The chain links TRBV2 to TRBJ1-2; 7 bases align to TRBD1. This CDR3 comprises 12 residues. The V and J ends lost 6 bases and 4 bases, in that order; junction bases with no gene match: 2. CDR1 and CDR2 (germline): SNHLY, FYNNEI. The CDR3 here is CASRQGSYGYTF. CDR3 in DNA: TGTGCCAGCAGACAGGGGAGCTATGGCTACACCTTC.

Ten or more counts support this clone. CDR3 in DNA: TGTGCCAGCAGCTCCGGGCTGGGACAGATCTATGGCTACACCTTC. Protein sequence: CASSSGLGQIYGYTF. J is TRBJ1-2 and V is TRBV7-9; the match to TRBD1 covers 7 bases. The V and J ends lost 4 bases and 4 bases, in that order; junction bases with no gene match: 9. CDR1 is SEHNR, CDR2 FQNEAQ, per germline (reference sequence). The CDR3 loop spans 15 amino acids.

This clone was seen a handful of times. The rearrangement uses TRBV19 and TRBJ2-5; 7 nucleotides match TRBD1. J was trimmed by 1 base and V by 7 bases; bases with no gene match: 6. This CDR3 region has 14 residues. Germline CDR1 reads LNHDA; CDR2 reads SQIVND (reference sequence). CDR3 region: CASTETGFQETQYF. Written as DNA, the CDR3 is TGTGCCAGTACGGAGACAGGGTTCCAAGAGACCCAGTACTTC.

The V call is TRBV6-1, the J call TRBJ2-7; no reliable D call. CDR1 is MNHNS, CDR2 SASEGT, per germline. Trimming stripped 5 bases from V and 4 bases from J, with 18 bases between. The CDR3 length is 15 residues. CDR3 amino acids: CASSSLIPRVYEQYF. For the CDR3, the DNA is TGTGCCAGCAGTTCCCTGATACCTCGAGTTTACGAGCAGTACTTC.

The table lists this clone with a few counts. V usage is TRBV28 and J usage is TRBJ1-1; 7 positions agree with TRBD1. Losses at the gene ends were 7 bases for V and 3 bases for J; bases not matched to a gene: 11. Germline V gene data show CDR1 as MDHEN and CDR2 as SYDVKM. This CDR3 is built from 15 residues. As DNA, the CDR3 is TGTGCCAGCACCGACCCATGGGACAGCCACACTGAAGCTTTCTTT. Protein sequence: CASTDPWDSHTEAFF.

This clone was counted between two and nine times. The CDR3: CASSYSLRGNQPQHF. The CDR3 region has the DNA TGTGCCAGCAGTTACTCTTTACGGGGCAATCAGCCCCAGCATTTT. The V and J genes are TRBV6-5 and TRBJ1-5; D is uncertain. Germline lookup yields CDR1 MNHEY and CDR2 SVGAGI. This CDR3 has 15 residues. Trimming shortened V by 0 bases and J by 2 bases, and 8 bases separated the two germline ends.

The rearrangement links TRBV2 to TRBJ2-2; TRBD1 matches 10 bases. The germline CDR1 and CDR2 sequences are SNHLY and FYNNEI. CDR3 length: 15 amino acids. J lost 4 bases, V lost 7 bases, and 6 bases had no gene match. The CDR3 loop reads CASKGGTGATGELFF. The CDR3 DNA reads TGTGCCAGCAAGGGTGGGACAGGGGCCACCGGGGAGCTGTTTTTT.

The gene calls are TRBV7-2 and TRBJ2-1; TRBD2 matches 13 bases. The CDR3 is made up of 16 amino acids. Trimming removed 6 bases from V and 6 bases from J; junction bases left unmatched: 8. Germline V gene sequence: CDR1 SGHTA, CDR2 FQGNSA. CDR3 in DNA: TGTGCCAGCAGGCCACCCGGACTAGCGGGGGCCAATGAGCAGTTCTTC. This codes for CASRPPGLAGANEQFF. Looking up the rest from reference TRBV7-2 and TRBJ2-1 gives the full variable domain: GAGVSQSPSNKVTEKGKDVELRCDPISGHTALYWYRQSLGQGLEFLIYFQGNSAPDKSGLPSDRFSAERTGGSVSTLTIQRTQQEDSAVYLCASRPPGLAGANEQFFGPGTRLTVL.

This clone appeared a few times. The genes are TRBV5-1 and TRBJ2-2, with 12 bases matching TRBD1. Germline CDR1 reads SGHRS; CDR2 reads YFSETQ. V dropped 4 bases and J dropped 7; count of bases not matched to a gene: 8. The length of the CDR3 is 16 residues. Written as DNA, the CDR3 is TGCGCCAGCAGCATCAAGGGACAGGGGGCCTACGGGGAGCTGTTTTTT. Translated, it gives CASSIKGQGAYGELFF.

There are a few counts of this clone. This rearrangement joins TRBV4-3 to TRBJ1-2; possibly TRBD1 for D (6 bases). The CDR3 totals 15 residues. V gave up 0 bases and J gave up 0 bases, with 8 bases separating them. Looked up from germline, CDR1 is LGHNA and CDR2 is YSLEER. The CDR3 loop is CASSQDDRPNYGYTF. The CDR3 nucleotides are TGCGCCAGCAGCCAAGATGACAGGCCTAACTATGGCTACACCTTC.

This clone turned up a few times. For the CDR3, the DNA is TGTGCCAGCAGTGAAATGGGGTCATTGTTAGGGGACTACGAGCAGTACTTC. Translated, it gives CASSEMGSLLGDYEQYF. The chain links TRBV2 to TRBJ2-7; D possibly corresponds to TRBD1 (5 bases). Trimming left V 2 bases short and J 3 bases short, with 20 bases between. Germline loops: CDR1 SNHLY, CDR2 FYNNEI. The CDR3 contains 17 residues.

The chain combines TRBV7-9 with TRBJ1-3, with D possibly TRBD1 on 5 matching bases. The CDR3 runs 11 residues. Germline V CDR1 and CDR2: SEHNR, FQNEAQ (reference sequence). The V end was cut by 5 bases, the J end by 16 bases, with 15 bases between. The DNA of the CDR3 is TGTGCCAGCAGCCTTTCAGGGCCTCTTTATTTT. Translation: CASSLSGPLYF.

This chain connects TRBV4-3 to TRBJ2-2; TRBD1 might be the D (6 bases). Trimming stripped 0 bases from V and 5 bases from J, with 13 bases between. Germline V gene data show CDR1 as LGHNA and CDR2 as YSLEER. The CDR3 is made up of 16 amino acids. The CDR3 nucleotides are TGCGCCAGCAGCCAAGATTTCAGGGGCCGGACCGGGGAGCTGTTTTTT. This sequence encodes CASSQDFRGRTGELFF.

Here the CDR3 reads CASSSTGEAFF. The CDR3 nucleotides are TGTGCCAGCAGCTCTACAGGGGAGGCTTTCTTT. The chain combines TRBV7-2 with TRBJ1-1; 7 bases align to TRBD1. CDR3 length: 11 residues. Germline trimming cut 4 bases from V and 11 bases from J; bases unmatched to any gene: 4. CDR1 is SGHTA, CDR2 FQGNSA, per germline.